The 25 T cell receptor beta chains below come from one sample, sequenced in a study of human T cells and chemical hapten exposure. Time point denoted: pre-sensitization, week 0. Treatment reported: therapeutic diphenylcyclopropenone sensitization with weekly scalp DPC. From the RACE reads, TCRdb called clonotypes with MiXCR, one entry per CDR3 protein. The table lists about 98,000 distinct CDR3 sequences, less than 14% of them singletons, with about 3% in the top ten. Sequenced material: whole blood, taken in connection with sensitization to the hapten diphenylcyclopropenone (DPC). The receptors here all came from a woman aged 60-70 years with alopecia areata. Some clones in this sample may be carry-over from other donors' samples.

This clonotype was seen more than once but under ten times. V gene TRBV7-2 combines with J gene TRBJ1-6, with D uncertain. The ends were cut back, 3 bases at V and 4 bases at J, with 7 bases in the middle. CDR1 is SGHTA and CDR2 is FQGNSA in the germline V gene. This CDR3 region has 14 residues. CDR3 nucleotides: TGTGCCAGCAGCTTGTTTCTTTATAATTCACCCCTCCACTTT. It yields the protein CASSLFLYNSPLHF.

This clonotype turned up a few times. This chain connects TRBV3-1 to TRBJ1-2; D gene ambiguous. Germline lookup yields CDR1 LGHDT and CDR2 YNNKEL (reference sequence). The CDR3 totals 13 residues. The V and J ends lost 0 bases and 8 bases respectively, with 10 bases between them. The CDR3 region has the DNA TGTGCCAGCAGCCAAGAAGTCGAAATGGGCTACACCTTC. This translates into CASSQEVEMGYTF.

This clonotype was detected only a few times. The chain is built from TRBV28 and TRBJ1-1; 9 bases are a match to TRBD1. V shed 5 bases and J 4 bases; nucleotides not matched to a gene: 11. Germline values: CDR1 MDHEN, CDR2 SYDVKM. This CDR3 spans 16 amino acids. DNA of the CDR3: TGTGCCAGCAGTACCACCGGGACAGGGTTCCTCACTGAAGCTTTCTTT. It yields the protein CASSTTGTGFLTEAFF.

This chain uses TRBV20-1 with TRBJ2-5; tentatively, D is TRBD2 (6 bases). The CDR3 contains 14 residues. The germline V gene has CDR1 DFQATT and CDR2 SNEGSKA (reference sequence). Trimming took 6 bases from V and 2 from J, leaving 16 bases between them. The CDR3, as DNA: TGCAGTGCGCCCGCCGCTGGGGGGCAAGAGACCCAGTACTTC. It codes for CSAPAAGGQETQYF.

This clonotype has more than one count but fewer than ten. The CDR3, as DNA: TGCAGTGCTAGCTATAGCGGGGGCCCTATCGGGCATGAGCAGTTCTTC. Protein sequence: CSASYSGGPIGHEQFF. The V call is TRBV20-1, the J call TRBJ2-1; 9 nucleotides agree with TRBD2. There are 16 residues in the CDR3. Germline CDR1 reads DFQATT; CDR2 reads SNEGSKA (reference sequence). With V trimmed by 3 bases and J by 8 bases, 14 bases remained unmatched.

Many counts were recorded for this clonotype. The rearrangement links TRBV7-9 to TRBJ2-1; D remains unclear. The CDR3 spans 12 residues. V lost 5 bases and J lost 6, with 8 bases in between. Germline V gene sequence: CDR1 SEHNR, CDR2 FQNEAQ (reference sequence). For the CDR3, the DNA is TGTGCCAGCAGCCCCGGTTCCAATGAGCAGTTCTTC. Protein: CASSPGSNEQFF.

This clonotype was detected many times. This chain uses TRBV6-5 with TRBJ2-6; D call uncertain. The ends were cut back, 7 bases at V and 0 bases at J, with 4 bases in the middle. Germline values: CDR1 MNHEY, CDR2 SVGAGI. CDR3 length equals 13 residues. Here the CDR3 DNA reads TGTGCCAGCAAAATCTCTGGGGCCAACGTCCTGACTTTC. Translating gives CASKISGANVLTF.

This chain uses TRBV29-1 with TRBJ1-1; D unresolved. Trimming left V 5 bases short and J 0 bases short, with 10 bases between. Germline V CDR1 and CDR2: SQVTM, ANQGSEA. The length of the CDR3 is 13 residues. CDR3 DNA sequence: TGCAGCGTTTCGACCGATTTGAACACTGAAGCTTTCTTT. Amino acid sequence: CSVSTDLNTEAFF.

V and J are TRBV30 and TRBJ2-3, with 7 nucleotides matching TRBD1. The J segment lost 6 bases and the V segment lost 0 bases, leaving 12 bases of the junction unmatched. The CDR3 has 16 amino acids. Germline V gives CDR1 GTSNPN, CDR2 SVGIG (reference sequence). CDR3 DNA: TGTGCCTGGAGTGTACATCTGACAGGGAAATTCGATACGCAGTATTTT. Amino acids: CAWSVHLTGKFDTQYF.

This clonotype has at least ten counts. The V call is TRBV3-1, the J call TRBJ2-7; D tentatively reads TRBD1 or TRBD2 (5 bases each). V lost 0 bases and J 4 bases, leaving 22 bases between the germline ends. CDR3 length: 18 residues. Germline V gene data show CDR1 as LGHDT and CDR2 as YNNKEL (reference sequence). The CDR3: CASSQDRGPSVTPYEQYF. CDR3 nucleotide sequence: TGTGCCAGCAGCCAAGATAGGGGACCGAGTGTAACCCCTTACGAGCAGTACTTC.

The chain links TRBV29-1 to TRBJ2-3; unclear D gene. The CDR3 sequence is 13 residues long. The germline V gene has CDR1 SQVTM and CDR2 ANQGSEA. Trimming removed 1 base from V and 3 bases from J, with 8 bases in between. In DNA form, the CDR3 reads TGCAGCGTTGAAGTAGAAAATACAGATACGCAGTATTTT. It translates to CSVEVENTDTQYF.

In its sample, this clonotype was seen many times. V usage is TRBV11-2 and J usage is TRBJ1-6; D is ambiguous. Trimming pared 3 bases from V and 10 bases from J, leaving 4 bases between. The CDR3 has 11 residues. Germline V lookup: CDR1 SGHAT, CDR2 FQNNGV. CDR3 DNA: TGTGCCAGCAGCTTGGGATCACCCCTCCACTTT. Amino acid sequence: CASSLGSPLHF.

The CDR3 sequence: CSAIDRGKYEQYF. In DNA form, the CDR3 reads TGCAGTGCTATTGACAGGGGAAAGTACGAGCAGTACTTC. The chain employs TRBV20-1 and TRBJ2-7; 8 bases are a match to TRBD1. V was clipped by 4 bases and J by 4 bases; unmatched bases: 6. This CDR3 has 13 amino acids. Germline loops: CDR1 DFQATT, CDR2 SNEGSKA (reference sequence).

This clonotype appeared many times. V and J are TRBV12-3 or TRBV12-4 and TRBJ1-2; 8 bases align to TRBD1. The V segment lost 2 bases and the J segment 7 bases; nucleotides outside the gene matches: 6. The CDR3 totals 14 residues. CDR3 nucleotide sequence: TGTGCCAGCAGTTTACTTGGGACAGGAGCTGGCTACACCTTC. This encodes CASSLLGTGAGYTF.

CDR3 in amino acids: CASSLATSGGKQFF. In DNA, the CDR3 is TGCGCCAGCAGCTTGGCCACTAGCGGGGGAAAGCAGTTCTTC. The chain has TRBV5-1 and TRBJ2-1, with 11 positions matching TRBD2. Germline V gene data show CDR1 as SGHRS and CDR2 as YFSETQ. The CDR3 has 14 residues. V was pared by 0 bases and J by 11 bases, with 4 bases of the junction left unmatched.

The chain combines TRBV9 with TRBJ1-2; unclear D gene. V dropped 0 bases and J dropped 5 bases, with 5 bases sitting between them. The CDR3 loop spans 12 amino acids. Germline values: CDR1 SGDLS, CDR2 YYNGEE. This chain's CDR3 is CASSVGEYGYTF. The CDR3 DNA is TGTGCCAGCAGCGTAGGGGAATATGGCTACACCTTC.

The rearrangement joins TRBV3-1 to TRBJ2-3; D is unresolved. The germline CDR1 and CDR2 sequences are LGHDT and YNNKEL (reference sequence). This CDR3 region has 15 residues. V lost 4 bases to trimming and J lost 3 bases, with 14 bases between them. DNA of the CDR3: TGTGCCAGCAGCCTTCGGTCGGGTGGAACAGATACGCAGTATTTT. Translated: CASSLRSGGTDTQYF.

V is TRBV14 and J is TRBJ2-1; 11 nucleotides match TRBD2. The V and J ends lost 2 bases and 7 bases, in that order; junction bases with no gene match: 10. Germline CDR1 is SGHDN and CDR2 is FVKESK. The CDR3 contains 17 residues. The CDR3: CASSQPDWTSGFNEQFF. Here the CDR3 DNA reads TGTGCCAGCAGCCAACCCGATTGGACTAGCGGGTTTAATGAGCAGTTCTTC.

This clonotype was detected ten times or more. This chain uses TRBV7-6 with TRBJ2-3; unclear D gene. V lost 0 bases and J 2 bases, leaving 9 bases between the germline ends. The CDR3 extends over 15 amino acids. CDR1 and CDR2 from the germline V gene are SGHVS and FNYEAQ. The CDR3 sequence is CASSLAATYTDTQYF. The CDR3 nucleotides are TGTGCCAGCAGCTTAGCGGCCACCTACACAGATACGCAGTATTTT.

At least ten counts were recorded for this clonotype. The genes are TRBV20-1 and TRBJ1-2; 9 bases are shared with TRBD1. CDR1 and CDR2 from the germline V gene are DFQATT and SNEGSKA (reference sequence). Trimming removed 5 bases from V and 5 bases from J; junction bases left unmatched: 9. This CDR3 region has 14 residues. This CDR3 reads CSAHGQGRLYGYTF. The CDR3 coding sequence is TGCAGTGCTCACGGACAGGGGCGCCTTTATGGCTACACCTTC.

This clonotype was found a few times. CDR3 nucleotide sequence: TGTGCCATCAAGGGGTCGGGGACAGGTGAAGCTTTCTTT. Residues: CAIKGSGTGEAFF. The rearrangement uses TRBV10-3 and TRBJ1-1; 8 nucleotides line up with TRBD1. Germline trimming cut 7 bases from V and 7 bases from J; bases unmatched to any gene: 8. The CDR3 sequence is 13 residues long. CDR1 and CDR2 from the germline V gene are ENHRY and SYGVKD.

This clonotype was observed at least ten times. DNA for the CDR3: TGTGCCAGCAGCTTGCAGGGGGGGACTGAAGCTTTCTTT. Translating it yields CASSLQGGTEAFF. V and J are TRBV7-9 and TRBJ1-1; 7 bases agree with TRBD1. J was trimmed by 5 bases and V by 3 bases; bases with no gene match: 3. There are 13 residues in the CDR3. In germline, CDR1 is SEHNR, CDR2 FQNEAQ (reference sequence).

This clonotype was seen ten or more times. CDR3 region: CASSPFVGDTGELFF. Written as DNA, the CDR3 is TGTGCCAGCAGCCCCTTCGTTGGGGACACCGGGGAGCTGTTTTTT. The chain links TRBV7-6 to TRBJ2-2; D is unclear. Germline CDR1 reads SGHVS; CDR2 reads FNYEAQ. Between the trimmed V and J ends, which lost 5 bases and 3 bases, there was a span of 13 bases. This CDR3 is built from 15 residues.

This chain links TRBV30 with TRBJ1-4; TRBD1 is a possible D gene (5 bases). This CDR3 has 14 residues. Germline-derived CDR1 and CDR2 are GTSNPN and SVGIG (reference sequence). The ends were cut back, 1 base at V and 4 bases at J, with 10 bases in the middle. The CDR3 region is CAWSGGSYNEKLFF. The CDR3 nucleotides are TGTGCCTGGAGTGGGGGGTCCTATAATGAAAAACTGTTTTTT.

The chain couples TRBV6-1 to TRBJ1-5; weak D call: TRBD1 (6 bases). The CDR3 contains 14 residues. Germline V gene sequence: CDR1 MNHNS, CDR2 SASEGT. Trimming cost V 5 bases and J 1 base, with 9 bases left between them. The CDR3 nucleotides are TGTGCCAGCAGTTGGACAGCAAGCAATCAGCCCCAGCATTTT. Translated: CASSWTASNQPQHF.